The 26 T cell receptor beta chains in this list originate from one sample, sequenced in a study of molecular identifiers for immune sequencing clone quantification. TCRdb ran MiXCR on the PCR reads and lists one entry per CDR3 protein. The data contain hundreds of thousands of distinct CDR3 sequences, nearly 20% of them singletons. Sequenced sample: naive CD8+ T cells from blood, with Jurkat cell RNA spiked in. The subset: FACS-sorted CD8+CD4-CCR7+CD45RA+ naive T cells. These TCRs come from a human donor in good health. Some libraries in this study had Jurkat cell RNA spiked in.

This clonotype was seen a handful of times. The J gene is TRBJ2-7, the V gene TRBV4-3, with D possibly TRBD1 on 6 matching bases. Germline CDR1 and CDR2: LGHNA and YSLEER. Trimming took 4 bases from V and 2 from J, leaving 15 bases between them. There are 15 residues in the CDR3. The CDR3 loop is CASSLGTQSTYEQYF. CDR3 nucleotide sequence: TGCGCCAGCAGCCTAGGGACACAGAGCACCTACGAGCAGTACTTC.

This clonotype has more than one count but fewer than ten. The chain links TRBV30 to TRBJ2-1; tentative D call: TRBD2 (5 bases). CDR3 length equals 14 residues. V lost 6 bases, J lost 0 bases, and 12 bases lay in between. The V gene's germline CDR1 is GTSNPN and CDR2 SVGIG (reference sequence). The CDR3 region has the DNA TGTGCCTGTGGAGCGGAGAGCTCCTACAATGAGCAGTTCTTC. This codes for CACGAESSYNEQFF.

This clonotype was seen ten or more times. The chain uses TRBV12-3 or TRBV12-4 and TRBJ1-1; TRBD1 is a possible D gene (6 bases). This CDR3 has 12 amino acids. With 5 bases removed from V and 7 bases from J, the gap between germline ends came to 11 bases. The DNA of the CDR3 is TGTGCCAGCAGTATTAACAGGGTTGAAGCTTTCTTT. Its protein is CASSINRVEAFF.

This clonotype was seen ten or more times. The chain recombines TRBV7-9 with TRBJ2-5; D is perhaps TRBD1 or TRBD2 (5 bases each). Germline V lookup: CDR1 SEHNR, CDR2 FQNEAQ (reference sequence). V was shortened by 3 bases and J by 4 bases, with 12 bases between the two germline ends. CDR3 size: 14 residues. The DNA of the CDR3 is TGTGCCAGCAGCTTCGGTCGAGGGGTAGAGACCCAGTACTTC. This encodes CASSFGRGVETQYF. Variable domain in full (rest from reference TRBV7-9 and TRBJ2-5): DTGVSQNPRHKITKRGQNVTFRCDPISEHNRLYWYRQTLGQGPEFLTYFQNEAQLEKSRLLSDRFSAERPKGSFSTLEIQRTEQGDSAMYLCASSFGRGVETQYFGPGTRLLVL.

The chain couples TRBV11-2 to TRBJ2-6, with D hard to call. Germline-derived CDR1 and CDR2 are SGHAT and FQNNGV. This CDR3 spans 14 amino acids. Trimming left V 6 bases short and J 3 bases short, with 9 bases between. DNA of the CDR3: TGTGCCAGCAGTCTTGCCGGTGGGGCCAACGTCCTGACTTTC. Protein product: CASSLAGGANVLTF.

CDR3 sequence (DNA): TGTGCCTGTCCAGTGGGGGGACAGGGGAGAGATACGCAGTATTTT. This encodes CACPVGGQGRDTQYF. The rearrangement uses TRBV30 and TRBJ2-3; 10 bases line up with TRBD1. The junction had 11 bases not matched to a gene; V was cut back by 6 bases and J by 5 bases. The CDR3 sequence is 15 residues long. The germline gives CDR1 GTSNPN, CDR2 SVGIG (reference sequence). The full variable domain, completed using reference TRBV30 and TRBJ2-3, is SQTIHQWPATLVQPVGSPLSLECTVEGTSNPNLYWYRQAAGRGLQLLFYSVGIGQISSEVPQNLSASRPQDRQFILSSKKLLLSDSGFYLCACPVGGQGRDTQYFGPGTRLTVL.

V gene TRBV12-3 or TRBV12-4 combines with J gene TRBJ2-7; D possibly corresponds to TRBD1 (6 bases). This CDR3 has 14 residues. V shed 5 bases and J shed 3 bases, with 14 bases lying between them. CDR3: CASSPTGKGYEQYF. CDR3 DNA sequence: TGTGCCAGCAGTCCAACAGGGAAGGGCTACGAGCAGTACTTC.

This clonotype was seen at least ten times. This sequence joins TRBV6-5 and TRBJ2-1, with D possibly being TRBD1 or TRBD2 (5 bases each). From germline, CDR1 is MNHEY and CDR2 SVGAGI. V lost 6 bases, J lost 7 bases, and 7 bases lay in between. This CDR3 has 11 amino acids. The CDR3 region has the DNA TGTGCCAGCAGCGAGGGGAATGAGCAGTTCTTC. Amino acids: CASSEGNEQFF.

This clonotype occurred many times. This chain connects TRBV7-2 to TRBJ2-7; 7 nucleotides align to TRBD1. CDR3 length equals 17 residues. V lost 2 bases and J lost 4; bases outside the gene matches: 14. CDR1 and CDR2 from the germline V gene are SGHTA and FQGNSA. The CDR3 protein is CASSLPRTGDLAYEQYF. As DNA, the CDR3 is TGTGCCAGCAGCTTACCTCGTACAGGGGATTTGGCATACGAGCAGTACTTC.

The sample holds many counts of this clonotype. The chain joins TRBV7-2 to TRBJ1-1, with TRBD1 matching 7 bases. V lost 5 bases and J lost 5; bases outside the gene matches: 14. In germline, CDR1 is SGHTA, CDR2 FQGNSA. The CDR3 sequence is 16 residues long. The CDR3 bases are TGTGCCAGCAGCCCGACGGCAGGGGGGCTGAGGACTGAAGCTTTCTTT. Translation gives CASSPTAGGLRTEAFF.

This clonotype has at least ten counts. V and J are TRBV7-9 and TRBJ2-2, with D uncertain. Deletions cut 5 bases from V and 1 base from J, with 17 bases between. The CDR3 consists of 17 residues. Looked up from germline, CDR1 is SEHNR and CDR2 is FQNEAQ (reference sequence). The CDR3: CASSDPLERLNTGELFF. CDR3 coding DNA: TGTGCCAGCAGCGACCCCTTAGAGAGACTGAACACCGGGGAGCTGTTTTTT.

Turning to this clonotype: A read error may explain this, as a much larger clone is one base away. This is likely a read error, given that the CDR3 carries no conserved phenylalanine or tryptophan at its end. The J gene is TRBJ2-7, the V gene TRBV2; TRBD2 aligns across 12 bases. Trimming cost V 1 base and J 4 bases; bases outside gene matches: 8. The CDR3 has 17 amino acids. Germline V gene data show CDR1 as SNHLY and CDR2 as FYNNEI. This CDR3 reads CASSEEASGRARYEQYY. As DNA, the CDR3 is TGTGCCAGCAGTGAAGAAGCTAGCGGGAGGGCCAGGTACGAGCAGTACTAC.

The CDR3 reads CASSTLGRLGAKNIQYF. The CDR3, as DNA: TGTGCCAGTAGTACCCTTGGGCGGCTCGGGGCCAAAAACATTCAGTACTTC. This chain uses TRBV19 with TRBJ2-4; D gene unclear. The CDR3 has 17 amino acids. Per germline, CDR1 LNHDA and CDR2 SQIVND (reference sequence). The V gene lost 4 bases and the J gene lost 1 base, with 17 bases spanning the gap.

Notes on this clonotype: A read error is likely, as this CDR3 ends without the conserved phenylalanine or tryptophan. The chain has TRBV4-3 and TRBJ2-7; D gene unclear. This CDR3 is built from 13 residues. Germline V gives CDR1 LGHNA, CDR2 YSLEER. As DNA, the CDR3 is TGCGCCAGCAGCCAAGATTTGGCCTACAAGCAGTACTCC. It codes for CASSQDLAYKQYS.

For this clonotype: A much larger clone is a single base away; this may be a read error. The J gene is TRBJ1-5, the V gene TRBV9; no reliable D call. The CDR3 extends over 14 amino acids. Germline V lookup: CDR1 SGDLS, CDR2 YYNGEE. CDR3: CASSVGFSNQLQHF. The CDR3 DNA follows: TGTGCCAGCAGCGTAGGGTTTAGCAATCAGCTCCAGCATTTT.

Comments on this clonotype: An end of the junction differs from the germline gene, which may be a read error. The gene calls are TRBV6-5 and TRBJ1-1, with TRBD1 identical over 9 bases. The CDR3 has 18 residues. CDR1 is MNHEY and CDR2 is SVGAGI in the germline V gene. The CDR3 nucleotides are TGTGCCAGCAGTTACTCGGGCACAGGGGGCCTCATGAACACTGAAGCTTCCTTT. It encodes CASSYSGTGGLMNTEASF.

With respect to this clonotype: A much more abundant neighbour one base away suggests this may be a read error. The chain combines TRBV19 with TRBJ2-2, with 10 bases matching TRBD2. This CDR3 region has 15 residues. CDR1 LNHDA and CDR2 SQIVND come from the germline V gene (reference sequence). CDR3 in DNA: TGTGCCAGTAGCCCGGGACTAGCGTCTGGCGGGGGGCTGTTTTTT. Its translation is CASSPGLASGGGLFF.

As for this clonotype: A much more abundant neighbour one base away suggests this may be a read error. CDR3: CASSQGGRANEQFF. The CDR3 DNA follows: TGCGCCAGCAGCCAAGGGGGCAGAGCCAATGAGCAGTTCTTC. The chain has TRBV4-1 and TRBJ2-1, with a tentative D call TRBD1 (5 bases). Germline V CDR1 and CDR2: MGHRA, YSYEKL. V was trimmed by 1 base and J by 6 bases, leaving 10 bases between them. CDR3 length equals 14 residues.

This chain's CDR3 is CASSLGAGADTEAFF. The CDR3 DNA reads as TGTGCCAGCAGCTTAGGTGCAGGGGCCGACACTGAAGCTTTCTTT. This chain links TRBV11-3 with TRBJ1-1; tentative D call: TRBD1 (6 bases). The CDR3 totals 15 residues. Germline V gives CDR1 SGHNT, CDR2 YENEEA. V dropped 1 base and J dropped 3 bases, with 12 bases sitting between them. Variable domain in full (rest from reference TRBV11-3 and TRBJ1-1): EAGVVQSPRYKIIEKKQPVAFWCNPISGHNTLYWYLQNLGQGPELLIRYENEEAVDDSQLPKDRFSAERLKGVDSTLKIQPAELGDSAVYLCASSLGAGADTEAFFGQGTRLTVV.

This clonotype appeared many times. V is TRBV12-3 or TRBV12-4 and J is TRBJ2-2; unclear D gene. CDR3 length equals 12 residues. The V end was cut by 5 bases, the J end by 7 bases, with 8 bases between. The CDR3 region is CASSPVGGELFF. The CDR3 region has the DNA TGTGCCAGCAGTCCAGTGGGCGGGGAGCTGTTTTTT.

In its sample, this clonotype was seen a few times. The chain links TRBV21-1 to TRBJ2-7; the D call of TRBD2 is as the table states it, not checked on the DNA. TRBV21-1 is a documented pseudogene. CDR3 length: 14 residues. CDR3 sequence (DNA): TGTGCCAGCAGCAGACCGGGACTAGTCTGCGAGCAGTACTTC. Protein sequence: CASSRPGLVCEQYF.

The CDR3 reads CASSRQGQGIAQLFF. The CDR3 region has the DNA TGTGCCAGCAGCCGACAGGGCCAGGGGATAGCGCAGCTGTTTTTT. The chain couples TRBV11-2 to TRBJ2-2; TRBD1 matches 7 bases. Germline V lookup: CDR1 SGHAT, CDR2 FQNNGV. The ends lost 5 bases at V and 12 bases at J; junction bases unmatched: 15. The CDR3 sequence is 15 residues long.

This clonotype was detected only a few times. The chain uses TRBV4-3 and TRBJ1-1, with no clear D. Trimming took 0 bases from V and 6 from J, leaving 11 bases between them. From germline, CDR1 is LGHNA and CDR2 YSLEER. The CDR3 is made up of 14 amino acids. CDR3 loop: CASSQDRARAEAFF. The CDR3 DNA sequence: TGCGCCAGCAGCCAAGATAGGGCTCGCGCTGAAGCTTTCTTT.

This clonotype turned up a few times. The V call is TRBV6-6, the J call TRBJ1-1; D call uncertain. The CDR3 consists of 14 residues. Germline V lookup: CDR1 MNHNY, CDR2 SVGAGI (reference sequence). Trimming took off 6 bases at V and 4 bases at J, with 15 bases between the two ends. The CDR3 DNA follows: TGTGCCAGCAGCCCGCTGGGCGGTTTCACTGAAGCTTTCTTT. It codes for CASSPLGGFTEAFF.

The chain combines TRBV14 with TRBJ2-7, with D tentatively TRBD1 (6 bases). CDR1 is SGHDN, CDR2 FVKESK, per germline. The V end was cut by 4 bases, the J end by 4 bases, with 17 bases between. CDR3 length equals 15 residues. The CDR3 nucleotides read TGTGCCAGCAGCCCATGTAAACTAGGGGGTTACGAGCAGTACTTC. Encoded protein: CASSPCKLGGYEQYF.

Details on this clonotype: One junction end does not reproduce the germline sequence, and a read error may be involved. The chain is built from TRBV7-2 and TRBJ2-5; D might be TRBD1 (5 bases). The CDR3 spans 14 residues. Germline assignment: CDR1 SGHTA and CDR2 FQGNSA. DNA of the CDR3: TGTGCCAGCAGGGACGGACACGACCAAGGGACCCAGTACTTC. Amino acids: CASRDGHDQGTQYF. The variable domain in full, completed from reference TRBV7-2 and TRBJ2-5, reads GAGVSQSPSNKVTEKGKDVELRCDPISGHTALYWYRQSLGQGLEFLIYFQGNSAPDKSGLPSDRFSAERTGGSVSTLTIQRTQQEDSAVYLCASRDGHDQGTQYFGPGTRLLVL.